The entry that follows covers one TCR beta chain sequence. The data were obtained in a study of Graves' ophthalmopathy and Graves' hyperthyroidism. Amplification from RNA transcripts yielded the TCR beta CDR3 regions. The first-round RT-PCR employed HTBI primers together with the Qiagen OneStep RT-PCR kit. A multiplex PCR was then performed as the second round. Each CDR3 protein gets one entry after TCRdb re-called the multiplex PCR reads with MiXCR. Among approximately 700,000 distinct CDR3 sequences listed, 35% to 45% were seen once. The length of the CDR3 is 17 residues. The germline V gene has CDR1 SGHTA and CDR2 FQGNSA. V was clipped by 1 base and J by 0 bases; unmatched bases: 8.

This chain joins TRBV7-2 and TRBJ1-1; 7 positions agree with TRBD1. Source material: peripheral blood. This TCR came from an adult man with Graves' ophthalmopathy. The CDR3 spells CASSLVAGGALNTEAFF. CDR3 DNA sequence: TGTGCCAGCAGCTTAGTGGCAGGGGGTGCCCTGAACACTGAAGCTTTCTTT. The full variable domain, its missing parts supplied by reference TRBV7-2 and TRBJ1-1, is GAGVSQSPSNKVTEKGKDVELRCDPISGHTALYWYRQSLGQGLEFLIYFQGNSAPDKSGLPSDRFSAERTGGSVSTLTIQRTQQEDSAVYLCASSLVAGGALNTEAFFGQGTRLTVV.